This T cell receptor beta chain derives from a study of Graves' ophthalmopathy and Graves' hyperthyroidism. Overall study findings and caveats: Blood also carried most expanded thyroid clonotypes exceeding 0.001 frequency.

The ends lost 0 bases at V and 3 bases at J; junction bases unmatched: 3. CDR1 and CDR2 (germline): SGHRS, YFSETQ. The CDR3 totals 14 residues. Orbital computed tomography, together with clinical symptoms, serum thyroxine, TRAb and thyroid ultrasound, was used for diagnosis. From RNA, the CDR3 regions of TCR beta chains were amplified and sequenced. RT-PCR was first run with HTBI primers, then multiplex PCR in a second round. Each CDR3 protein is one row after TCRdb ran MiXCR on the multiplex PCR reads. The sample comprises over a million distinct CDR3 sequences, less than 45% of which are singletons, and around 10% rests with the top ten. For this clonotype: As yet, its antigen is unknown.

The specimen sequenced was peripheral blood or thyroid tissue (not recorded which). This chain connects TRBV5-1 to TRBJ2-7, with TRBD1 matching over 7 bases. This receptor was taken from an adult man with Graves' hyperthyroidism. Written as DNA, the CDR3 is TGCGCCAGCAGCTTGGCGGGACAGAACTACGAGCAGTACTTC. As protein: CASSLAGQNYEQYF. The full variable domain, completed using reference TRBV5-1 and TRBJ2-7, is KAGVTQTPRYLIKTRGQQVTLSCSPISGHRSVSWYQQTPGQGLQFLFEYFSETQRNKGNFPGRFSGRQFSNSRSEMNVSTLELGDSALYLCASSLAGQNYEQYFGPGTRLTVT.